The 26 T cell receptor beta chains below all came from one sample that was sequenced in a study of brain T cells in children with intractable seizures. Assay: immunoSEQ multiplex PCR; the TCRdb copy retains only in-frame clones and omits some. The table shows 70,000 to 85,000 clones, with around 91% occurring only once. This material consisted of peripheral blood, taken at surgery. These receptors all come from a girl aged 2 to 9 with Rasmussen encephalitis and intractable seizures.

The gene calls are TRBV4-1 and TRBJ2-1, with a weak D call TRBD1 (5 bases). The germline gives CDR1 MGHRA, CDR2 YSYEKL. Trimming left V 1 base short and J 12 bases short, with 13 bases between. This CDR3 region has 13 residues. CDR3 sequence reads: CASSQVGPQGQFF. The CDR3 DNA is TGCGCCAGCAGCCAAGTGGGTCCCCAGGGGCAGTTCTTC.

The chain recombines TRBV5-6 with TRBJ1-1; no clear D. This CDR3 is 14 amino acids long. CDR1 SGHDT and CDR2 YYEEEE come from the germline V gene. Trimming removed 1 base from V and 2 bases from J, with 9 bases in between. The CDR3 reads CASSLSLLNTEAFF. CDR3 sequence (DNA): TGTGCCAGCAGCTTGTCGCTCCTAAACACTGAAGCTTTCTTT.

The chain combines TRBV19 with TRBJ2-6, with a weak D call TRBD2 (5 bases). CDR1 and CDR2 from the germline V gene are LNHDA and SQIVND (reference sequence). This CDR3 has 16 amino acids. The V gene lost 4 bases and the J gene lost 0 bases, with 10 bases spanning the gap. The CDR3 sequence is CASSNPGNSGANVLTF. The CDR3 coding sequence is TGTGCCAGTAGTAATCCGGGAAACTCTGGGGCCAACGTCCTGACTTTC.

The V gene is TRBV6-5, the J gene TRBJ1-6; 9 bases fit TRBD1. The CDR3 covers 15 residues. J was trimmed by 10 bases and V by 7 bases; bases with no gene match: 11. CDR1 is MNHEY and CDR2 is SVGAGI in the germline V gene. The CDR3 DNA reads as TGTGCCAGCATTCCAACAGGGGGCGTAGACTCACCCCTCCACTTT. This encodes CASIPTGGVDSPLHF.

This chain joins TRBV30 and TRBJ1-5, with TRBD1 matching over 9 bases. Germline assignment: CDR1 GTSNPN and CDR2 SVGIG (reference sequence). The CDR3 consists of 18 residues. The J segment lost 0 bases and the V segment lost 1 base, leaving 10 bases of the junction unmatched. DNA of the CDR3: TGTGCCTGGAGTGCAACGGGACAGGGTCCCTATAGCAATCAGCCCCAGCATTTT. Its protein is CAWSATGQGPYSNQPQHF. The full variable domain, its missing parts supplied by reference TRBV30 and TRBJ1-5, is SQTIHQWPATLVQPVGSPLSLECTVEGTSNPNLYWYRQAAGRGLQLLFYSVGIGQISSEVPQNLSASRPQDRQFILSSKKLLLSDSGFYLCAWSATGQGPYSNQPQHFGDGTRLSIL.

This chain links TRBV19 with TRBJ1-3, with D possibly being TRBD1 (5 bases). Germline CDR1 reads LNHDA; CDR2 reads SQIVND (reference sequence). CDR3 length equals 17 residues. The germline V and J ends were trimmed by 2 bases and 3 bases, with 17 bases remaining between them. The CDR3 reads CASSIRGGGVGGNTIYF. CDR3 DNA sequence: TGTGCCAGTAGTATAAGAGGCGGAGGGGTGGGTGGAAACACCATATATTTT.

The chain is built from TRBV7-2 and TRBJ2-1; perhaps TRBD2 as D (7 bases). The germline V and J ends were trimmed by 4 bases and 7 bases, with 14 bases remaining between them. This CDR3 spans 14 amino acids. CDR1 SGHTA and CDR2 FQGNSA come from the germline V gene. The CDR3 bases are TGTGCCAGCAGCTGGGGGGGCGCGGGGAATGAGCAGTTCTTC. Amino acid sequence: CASSWGGAGNEQFF.

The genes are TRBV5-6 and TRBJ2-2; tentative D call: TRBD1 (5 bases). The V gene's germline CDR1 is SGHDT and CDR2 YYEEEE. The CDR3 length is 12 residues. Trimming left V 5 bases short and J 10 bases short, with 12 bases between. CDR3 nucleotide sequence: TGTGCCAGCAGGGGTCAGGGTGAGGAGCTGTTTTTT. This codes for CASRGQGEELFF.

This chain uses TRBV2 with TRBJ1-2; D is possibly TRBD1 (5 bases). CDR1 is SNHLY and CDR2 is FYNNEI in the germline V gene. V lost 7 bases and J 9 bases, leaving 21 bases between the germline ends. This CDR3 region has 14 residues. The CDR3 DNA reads TGTGCCAGCAATCCTACCGGGACGGTTAGTCGCTACACCTTC. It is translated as CASNPTGTVSRYTF.

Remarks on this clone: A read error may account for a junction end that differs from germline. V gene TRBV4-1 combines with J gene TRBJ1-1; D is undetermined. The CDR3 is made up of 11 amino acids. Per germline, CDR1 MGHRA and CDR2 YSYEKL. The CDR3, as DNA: TGCGCCAGCAGCAAAGAGTTAAAAGCTTTCTTT. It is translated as CASSKELKAFF.

The CDR3: CASSILAGPYEQYF. The CDR3 nucleotides are TGTGCCAGTAGTATCCTAGCGGGACCCTACGAGCAGTACTTC. V is TRBV19 and J is TRBJ2-7, with TRBD2 identical over 9 bases. There are 14 residues in the CDR3. The V gene end was trimmed by 3 bases and the J gene end by 2 bases; junction bases not matched to a gene: 2. Germline CDR1 and CDR2: LNHDA and SQIVND (reference sequence). Using reference TRBV19 and TRBJ2-7 for the parts outside the CDR3, the full variable domain is DGGITQSPKYLFRKEGQNVTLSCEQNLNHDAMYWYRQDPGQGLRLIYYSQIVNDFQKGDIAEGYSVSREKKESFPLTVTSAQKNPTAFYLCASSILAGPYEQYFGPGTRLTVT.

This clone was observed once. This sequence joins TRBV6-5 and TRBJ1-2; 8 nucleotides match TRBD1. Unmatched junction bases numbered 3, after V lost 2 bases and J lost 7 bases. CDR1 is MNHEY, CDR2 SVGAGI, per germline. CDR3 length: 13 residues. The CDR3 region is CASSYQGASGYTF. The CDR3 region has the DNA TGTGCCAGCAGTTACCAGGGGGCGAGTGGCTACACCTTC.

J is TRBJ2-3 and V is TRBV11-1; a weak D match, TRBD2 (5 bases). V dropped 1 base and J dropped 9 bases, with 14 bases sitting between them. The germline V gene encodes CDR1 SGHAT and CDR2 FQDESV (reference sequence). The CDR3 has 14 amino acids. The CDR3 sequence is CASSLERTGVTQYF. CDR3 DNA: TGTGCCAGCAGCTTAGAAAGGACCGGGGTCACGCAGTATTTT.

The CDR3 DNA reads TGTGCCAGCAGCTTAGATCCCCGAGCGCGGATATCTTCCTACGAGCAGTACTTC. This sequence encodes CASSLDPRARISSYEQYF. The chain uses TRBV11-2 and TRBJ2-7; D gene uncertain. Germline CDR1 SGHAT, CDR2 FQNNGV. The CDR3 covers 18 residues. The ends were cut back, 0 bases at V and 1 base at J, with 19 bases in the middle.

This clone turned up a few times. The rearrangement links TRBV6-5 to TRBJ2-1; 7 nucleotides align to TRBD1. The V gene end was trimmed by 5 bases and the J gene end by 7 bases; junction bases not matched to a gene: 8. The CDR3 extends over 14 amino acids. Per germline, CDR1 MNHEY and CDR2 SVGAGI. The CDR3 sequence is CASSTTTGLNEQFF. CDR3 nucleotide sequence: TGTGCCAGCAGTACGACGACAGGGTTAAATGAGCAGTTCTTC.

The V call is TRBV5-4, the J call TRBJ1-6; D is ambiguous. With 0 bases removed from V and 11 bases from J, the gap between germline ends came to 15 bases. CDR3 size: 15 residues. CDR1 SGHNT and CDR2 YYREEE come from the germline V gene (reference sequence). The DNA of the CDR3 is TGTGCCAGCAGCTTGGTCCCCGACCGATCGGCACCCCTCCACTTT. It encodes CASSLVPDRSAPLHF.

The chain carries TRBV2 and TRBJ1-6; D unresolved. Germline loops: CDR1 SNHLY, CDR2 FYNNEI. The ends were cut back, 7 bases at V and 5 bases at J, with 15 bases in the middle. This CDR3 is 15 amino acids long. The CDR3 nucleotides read TGTGCCAGCACTTTATTAACGGGAAATAATTCACCCCTCCACTTT. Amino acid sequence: CASTLLTGNNSPLHF. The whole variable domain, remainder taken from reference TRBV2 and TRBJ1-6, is EPEVTQTPSHQVTQMGQEVILRCVPISNHLYFYWYRQILGQKVEFLVSFYNNEISEKSEIFDDQFSVERPDGSNFTLKIRSTKLEDSAMYFCASTLLTGNNSPLHFGNGTRLTVT.

The DNA of the CDR3 is TGTGCCAGCAGCCAAGAGGCTCTGGGAGGAAACACCATATATTTT. Amino acids: CASSQEALGGNTIYF. The V gene is TRBV4-2, the J gene TRBJ1-3; D gene uncertain. CDR1 LGHNA and CDR2 YNFKEQ come from the germline V gene. Deletions cut 0 bases from V and 4 bases from J, with 10 bases between. The CDR3 totals 15 residues.

The CDR3 DNA follows: TGCGCCAGCAGCCTACTCCCCGGGACAGGGGGCTTCTATGGCTACACCTTC. Protein sequence: CASSLLPGTGGFYGYTF. The gene calls are TRBV5-1 and TRBJ1-2; 12 bases line up with TRBD1. This CDR3 region has 17 residues. Trimming took 4 bases from V and 4 from J; bases not matched to a gene: 11. Germline V gene data show CDR1 as SGHRS and CDR2 as YFSETQ.

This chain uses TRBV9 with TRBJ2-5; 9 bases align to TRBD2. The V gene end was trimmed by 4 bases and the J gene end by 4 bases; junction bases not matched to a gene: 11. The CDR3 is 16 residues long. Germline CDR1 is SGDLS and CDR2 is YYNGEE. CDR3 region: CASSPREGLARETQYF. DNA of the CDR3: TGTGCCAGCAGCCCAAGAGAGGGACTAGCCCGAGAGACCCAGTACTTC.

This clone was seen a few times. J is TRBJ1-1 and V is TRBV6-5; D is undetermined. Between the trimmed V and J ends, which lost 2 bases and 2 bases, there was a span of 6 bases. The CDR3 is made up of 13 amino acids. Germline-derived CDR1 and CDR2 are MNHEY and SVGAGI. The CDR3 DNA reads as TGTGCCAGCAGTTACGGGATAAACACTGAAGCTTTCTTT. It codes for CASSYGINTEAFF.

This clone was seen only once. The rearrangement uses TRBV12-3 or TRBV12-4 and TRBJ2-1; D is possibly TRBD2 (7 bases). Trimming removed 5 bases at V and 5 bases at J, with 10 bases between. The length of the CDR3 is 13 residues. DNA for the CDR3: TGTGCCAGCAGTATGCGGGGGCACAATGAGCAGTTCTTC. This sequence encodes CASSMRGHNEQFF.

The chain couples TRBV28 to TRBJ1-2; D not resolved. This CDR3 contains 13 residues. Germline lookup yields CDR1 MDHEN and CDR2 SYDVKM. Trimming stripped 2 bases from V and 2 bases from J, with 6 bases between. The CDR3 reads CASSLGRNYGYTF. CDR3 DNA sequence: TGTGCCAGCAGTTTAGGCCGGAACTATGGCTACACCTTC.

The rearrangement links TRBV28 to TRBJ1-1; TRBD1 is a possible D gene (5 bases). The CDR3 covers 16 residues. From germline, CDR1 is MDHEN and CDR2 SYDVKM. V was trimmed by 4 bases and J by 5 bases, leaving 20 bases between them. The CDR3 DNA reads TGTGCCAGCAGTTCCTCCCGGGGGGGGAGGGCTACTGAAGCTTTCTTT. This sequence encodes CASSSSRGGRATEAFF.

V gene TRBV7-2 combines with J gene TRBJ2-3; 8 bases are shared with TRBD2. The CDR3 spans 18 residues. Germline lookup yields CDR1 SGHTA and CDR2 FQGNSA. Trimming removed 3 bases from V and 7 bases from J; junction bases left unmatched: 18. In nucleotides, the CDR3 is TGTGCCAGCAGCTTCGACAGCGGGAGCCTCGGTTCCAGATATACGCAGTATTTT. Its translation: CASSFDSGSLGSRYTQYF.

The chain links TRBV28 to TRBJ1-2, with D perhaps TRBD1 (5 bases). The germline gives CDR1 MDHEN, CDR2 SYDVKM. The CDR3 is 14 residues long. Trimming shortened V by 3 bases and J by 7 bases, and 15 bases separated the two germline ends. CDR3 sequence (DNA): TGTGCCAGCAGTTTTCTGGCAGGGCGGTTTGGCTACACCTTC. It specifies CASSFLAGRFGYTF.